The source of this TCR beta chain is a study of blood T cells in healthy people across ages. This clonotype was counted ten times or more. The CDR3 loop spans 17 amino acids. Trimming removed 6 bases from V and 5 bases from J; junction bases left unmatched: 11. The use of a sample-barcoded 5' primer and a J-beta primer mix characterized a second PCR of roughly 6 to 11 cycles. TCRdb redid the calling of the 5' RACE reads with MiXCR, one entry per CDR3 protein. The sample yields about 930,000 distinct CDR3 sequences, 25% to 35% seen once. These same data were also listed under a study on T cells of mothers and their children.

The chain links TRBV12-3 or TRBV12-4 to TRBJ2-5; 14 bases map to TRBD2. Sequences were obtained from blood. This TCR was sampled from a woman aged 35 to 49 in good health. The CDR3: CASSPGLAGGRGETQYF. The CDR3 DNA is TGTGCCAGCAGCCCCGGACTAGCGGGGGGCCGGGGGGAGACCCAGTACTTC.